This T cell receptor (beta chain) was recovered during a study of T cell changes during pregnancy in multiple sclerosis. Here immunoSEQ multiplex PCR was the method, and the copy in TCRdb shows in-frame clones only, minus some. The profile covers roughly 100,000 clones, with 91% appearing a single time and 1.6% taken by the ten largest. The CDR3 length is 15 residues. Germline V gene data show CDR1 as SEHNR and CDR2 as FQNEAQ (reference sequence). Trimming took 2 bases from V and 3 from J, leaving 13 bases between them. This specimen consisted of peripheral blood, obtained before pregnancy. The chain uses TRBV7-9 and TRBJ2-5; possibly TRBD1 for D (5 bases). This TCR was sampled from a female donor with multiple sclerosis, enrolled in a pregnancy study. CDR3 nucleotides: TGTGCCAGCAGCTTACAGGGAAGGCCTAAAGAGACCCAGTACTTC. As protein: CASSLQGRPKETQYF. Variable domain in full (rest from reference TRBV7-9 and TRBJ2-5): DTGVSQNPRHKITKRGQNVTFRCDPISEHNRLYWYRQTLGQGPEFLTYFQNEAQLEKSRLLSDRFSAERPKGSFSTLEIQRTEQGDSAMYLCASSLQGRPKETQYFGPGTRLLVL.